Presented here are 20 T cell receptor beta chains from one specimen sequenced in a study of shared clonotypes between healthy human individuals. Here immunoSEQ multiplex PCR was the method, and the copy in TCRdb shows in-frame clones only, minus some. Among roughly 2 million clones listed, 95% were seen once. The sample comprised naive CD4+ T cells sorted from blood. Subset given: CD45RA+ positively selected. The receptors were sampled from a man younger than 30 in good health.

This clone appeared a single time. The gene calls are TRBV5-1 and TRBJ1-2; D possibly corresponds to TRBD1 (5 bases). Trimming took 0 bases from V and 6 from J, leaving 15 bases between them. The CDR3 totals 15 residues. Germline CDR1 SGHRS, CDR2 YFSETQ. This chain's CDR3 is CASSLEIGELDGYTF. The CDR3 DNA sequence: TGCGCCAGCAGCTTGGAGATAGGGGAGCTGGATGGCTACACCTTC.

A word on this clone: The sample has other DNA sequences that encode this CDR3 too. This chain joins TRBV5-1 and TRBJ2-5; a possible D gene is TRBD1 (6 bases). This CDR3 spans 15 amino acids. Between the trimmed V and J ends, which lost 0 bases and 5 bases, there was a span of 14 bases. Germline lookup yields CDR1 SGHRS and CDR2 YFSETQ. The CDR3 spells CASSLVGTGLETQYF. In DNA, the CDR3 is TGCGCCAGCAGCTTGGTGGGCACAGGGTTGGAGACCCAGTACTTC.

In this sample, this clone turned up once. CDR3 residues: CASSRTGVDEKLFF. The CDR3 DNA reads TGTGCCAGCAGCCGGACAGGGGTTGATGAAAAACTGTTTTTT. The genes are TRBV6-5 and TRBJ1-4, with TRBD1 matching 9 bases. Per germline, CDR1 MNHEY and CDR2 SVGAGI. The CDR3 has 14 amino acids. Trimming cost V 6 bases and J 6 bases; bases outside gene matches: 5.

CDR3 nucleotide sequence: TGTGCCAGCAGCTCGACTAGCGGGAGGCTCCCTAGCACAGATACGCAGTATTTT. The encoded protein is CASSSTSGRLPSTDTQYF. The chain recombines TRBV5-6 with TRBJ2-3, with 13 bases matching TRBD2. This CDR3 is 18 amino acids long. Germline V CDR1 and CDR2: SGHDT, YYEEEE. Trimming cost V 3 bases and J 0 bases; bases outside gene matches: 7.

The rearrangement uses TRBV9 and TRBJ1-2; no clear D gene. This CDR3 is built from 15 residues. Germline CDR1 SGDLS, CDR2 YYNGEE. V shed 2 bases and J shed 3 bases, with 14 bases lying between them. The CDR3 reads CASSVRGSGDYGYTF. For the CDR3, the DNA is TGTGCCAGCAGCGTCAGAGGGTCCGGGGACTATGGCTACACCTTC.

For the CDR3, the DNA is TGCAGCGTGGCGTGGGGGTATCAAGAGACCCAGTACTTC. It is translated as CSVAWGYQETQYF. The chain employs TRBV29-1 and TRBJ2-5, with D perhaps given as TRBD1 or TRBD2 (5 bases each). The germline V gene encodes CDR1 SQVTM and CDR2 ANQGSEA. The CDR3 runs to 13 residues. Deletions cut 6 bases from V and 2 bases from J, with 13 bases between.

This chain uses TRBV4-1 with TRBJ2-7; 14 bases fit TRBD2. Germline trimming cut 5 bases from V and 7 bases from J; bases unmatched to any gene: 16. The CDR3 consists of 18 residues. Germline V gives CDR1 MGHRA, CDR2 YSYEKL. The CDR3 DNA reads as TGCGCCAGCAGCGGGCTGGGACTAGCGGGAGTCCGGTCGAGGGAGCAGTACTTC. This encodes CASSGLGLAGVRSREQYF.

The CDR3 nucleotides read TGTGCCAGCCGAGGGGGGGCCCAGTACTTC. Its protein is CASRGGAQYF. This chain uses TRBV2 with TRBJ2-5; perhaps TRBD2 as D (7 bases). CDR1 and CDR2 (germline): SNHLY, FYNNEI. This CDR3 is 10 amino acids long. V was cut by 8 bases and J by 9 bases, with 10 bases left in between. Filled out from reference TRBV2 and TRBJ2-5, the complete variable domain reads EPEVTQTPSHQVTQMGQEVILRCVPISNHLYFYWYRQILGQKVEFLVSFYNNEISEKSEIFDDQFSVERPDGSNFTLKIRSTKLEDSAMYFCASRGGAQYFGPGTRLLVL.

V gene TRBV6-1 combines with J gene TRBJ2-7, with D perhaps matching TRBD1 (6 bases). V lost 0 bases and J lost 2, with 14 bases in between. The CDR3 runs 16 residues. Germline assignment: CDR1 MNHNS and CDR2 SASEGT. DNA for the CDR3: TGTGCCAGCAGTGAAGCGCCCCGGTCAGGGGCCTACGAGCAGTACTTC. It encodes CASSEAPRSGAYEQYF.

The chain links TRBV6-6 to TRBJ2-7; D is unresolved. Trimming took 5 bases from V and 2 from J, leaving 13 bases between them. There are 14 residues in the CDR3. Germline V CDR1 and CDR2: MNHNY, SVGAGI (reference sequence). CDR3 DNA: TGTGCCAGCAGTCCGAACATCCGGACCTACGAGCAGTACTTC. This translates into CASSPNIRTYEQYF.

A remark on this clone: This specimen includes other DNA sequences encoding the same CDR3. The CDR3 nucleotides are TGTGCCAGCAGTGAGTCTAGCGGGGCATACAATGAGCAGTTCTTC. Amino acids: CASSESSGAYNEQFF. The chain uses TRBV2 and TRBJ2-1; 9 bases fit TRBD2. Germline CDR1 is SNHLY and CDR2 is FYNNEI. This CDR3 has 15 residues. V dropped 3 bases and J dropped 4; count of bases not matched to a gene: 4.

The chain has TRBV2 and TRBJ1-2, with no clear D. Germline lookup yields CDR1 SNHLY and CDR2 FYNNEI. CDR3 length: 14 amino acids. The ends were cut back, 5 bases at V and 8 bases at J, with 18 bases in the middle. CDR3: CASSRITGSEGYTF. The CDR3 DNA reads TGTGCCAGCAGTAGAATAACCGGTTCGGAGGGCTACACCTTC.

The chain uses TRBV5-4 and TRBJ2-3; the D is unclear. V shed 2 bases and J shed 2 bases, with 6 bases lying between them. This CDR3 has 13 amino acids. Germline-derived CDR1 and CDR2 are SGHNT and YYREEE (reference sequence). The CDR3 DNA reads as TGTGCCAGCAGCTTTACAGACACAGATACGCAGTATTTT. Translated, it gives CASSFTDTDTQYF.

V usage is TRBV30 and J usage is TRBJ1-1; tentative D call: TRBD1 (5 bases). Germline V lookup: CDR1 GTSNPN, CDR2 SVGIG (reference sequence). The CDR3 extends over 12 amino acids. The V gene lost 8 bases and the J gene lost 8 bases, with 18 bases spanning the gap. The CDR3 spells CAGSRDYSEAFF. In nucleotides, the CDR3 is TGTGCCGGGTCCCGGGACTATTCCGAAGCTTTCTTT. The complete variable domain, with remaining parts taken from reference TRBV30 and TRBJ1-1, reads SQTIHQWPATLVQPVGSPLSLECTVEGTSNPNLYWYRQAAGRGLQLLFYSVGIGQISSEVPQNLSASRPQDRQFILSSKKLLLSDSGFYLCAGSRDYSEAFFGQGTRLTVV.

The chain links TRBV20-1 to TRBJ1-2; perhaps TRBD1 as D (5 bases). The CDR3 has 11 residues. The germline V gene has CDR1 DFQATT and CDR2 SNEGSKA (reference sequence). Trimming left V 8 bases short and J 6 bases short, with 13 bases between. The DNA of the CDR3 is TGCAGTTCCCAAACAGGCGATGGCTACACCTTC. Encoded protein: CSSQTGDGYTF.

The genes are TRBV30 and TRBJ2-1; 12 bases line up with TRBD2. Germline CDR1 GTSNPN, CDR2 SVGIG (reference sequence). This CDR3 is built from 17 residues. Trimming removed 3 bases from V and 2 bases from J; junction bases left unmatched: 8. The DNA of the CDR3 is TGTGCCTGGAGCTCCTCGACTAGCGGGAGAACCTACAATGAGCAGTTCTTC. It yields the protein CAWSSSTSGRTYNEQFF.

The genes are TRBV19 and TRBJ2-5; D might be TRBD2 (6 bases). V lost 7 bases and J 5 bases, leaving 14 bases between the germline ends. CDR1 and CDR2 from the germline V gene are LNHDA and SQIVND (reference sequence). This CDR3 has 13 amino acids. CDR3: CASTASGRETQYF. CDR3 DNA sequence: TGTGCCAGTACCGCGTCGGGGAGGGAGACCCAGTACTTC. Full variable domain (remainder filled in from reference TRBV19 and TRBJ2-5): DGGITQSPKYLFRKEGQNVTLSCEQNLNHDAMYWYRQDPGQGLRLIYYSQIVNDFQKGDIAEGYSVSREKKESFPLTVTSAQKNPTAFYLCASTASGRETQYFGPGTRLLVL.

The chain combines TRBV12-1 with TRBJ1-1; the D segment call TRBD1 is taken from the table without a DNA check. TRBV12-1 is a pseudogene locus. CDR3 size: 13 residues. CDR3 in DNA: TGTGCCAGCAGCACCCCAGGGAAAACTGAAGCTTTCTTT. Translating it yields CASSTPGKTEAFF.

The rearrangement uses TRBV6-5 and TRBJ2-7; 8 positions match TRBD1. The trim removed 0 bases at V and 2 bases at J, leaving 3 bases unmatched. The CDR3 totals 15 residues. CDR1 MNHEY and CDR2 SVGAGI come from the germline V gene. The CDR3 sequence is CASSYSGQDAYEQYF. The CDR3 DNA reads TGTGCCAGCAGTTACTCGGGACAGGACGCCTACGAGCAGTACTTC.

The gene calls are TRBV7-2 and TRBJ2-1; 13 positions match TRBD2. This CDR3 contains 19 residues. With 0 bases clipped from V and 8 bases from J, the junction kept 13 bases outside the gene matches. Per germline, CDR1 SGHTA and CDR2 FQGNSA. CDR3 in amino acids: CASSLASPQLAGGQHEQFF. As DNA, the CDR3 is TGTGCCAGCAGCTTAGCCTCCCCACAACTAGCGGGAGGGCAGCATGAGCAGTTCTTC.